These T cell receptor beta chains were read from a single sample in a study of T cell responses to AZD1222 COVID-19 vaccine. Using immunoSEQ multiplex PCR, the repertoire was profiled, and TCRdb retains in-frame clones only, with some absent. The sample carries just under 150,000 clones, roughly nine tenths recorded once. The material was peripheral blood, obtained 28 days after the second AZD1222 dose. These receptors were collected from an adult who received the AZD1222 COVID-19 vaccine. Both conserved end residues are part of each CDR3. D genes are given only for firm matches. Part of the rows lack a size; the others show once, few, many or a class for expanded clones.

TRBV7-9,.,TRBJ1-2,.,TGTGCCAGCTCCCGGGACGGGTATGCTGGCTACACCTTC,CASSRDGYAGYTF
TRBV19,.,TRBJ1-5,.,TGTGCCAGCAGACTTCGGGACATATATAGCAATCAGCCCCAGCATTTT,CASRLRDIYSNQPQHF
TRBV19,.,TRBJ1-5,.,TGTGCCAGTAGTATAGATCTATCAGGGGGCAATCAGCCCCAGCATTTT,CASSIDLSGGNQPQHF
TRBV5-1,.,TRBJ1-1,.,TGCGCCAGCAGCTTGGGTTTGAACACTGAAGCTTTCTTT,CASSLGLNTEAFF
TRBV18,.,TRBJ1-2,.,TGTGCCAGCTCACCAGGGGGCTCGGGGTCTAACTATGGCTACACCTTC,CASSPGGSGSNYGYTF
TRBV28,few,TRBJ1-4,.,TGTGCCAGCAGTGGTCACCCGGCGACTAATGAAAAACTGTTTTTT,CASSGHPATNEKLFF
TRBV5-1,.,TRBJ2-3,TRBD2,TGCGCCAGCAGCTTAAGGACTAGCGGATCAGATACGCAGTATTTT,CASSLRTSGSDTQYF
TRBV19,once,TRBJ2-7,.,TGTGCCAGTAGCCAAAGGGGGGAGTCCTACGAGCAGTACTTC,CASSQRGESYEQYF
TRBV5-6,.,TRBJ2-7,TRBD2,TGTGCCAGCAGCTTCTTAGCGGGAGACCTTGCCATGGGCGAGCAGTACTTC,CASSFLAGDLAMGEQYF
TRBV29-1,.,TRBJ1-2,.,TGCAGCGCTACCGGGACCCAAAGAGATGGCTACACCTTC,CSATGTQRDGYTF
TRBV4-2,.,TRBJ2-3,.,TGTGCCAGCAGCCAAGATGGGGCGGGAATATATTATTTT,CASSQDGAGIYYF